Given below is one T cell receptor (beta chain) in context. Clones were read by immunoSEQ multiplex PCR, and TCRdb kept only the in-frame ones, dropping some. Seen here are a few hundred thousand clones, 80% to 90% observed once, and the top ten hold 5.5% to 7.5%. The data were taken from a study of blood T cell repertoires in COVID-19. The CDR3 runs 16 residues. The germline gives CDR1 SGDLS, CDR2 YYNGEE. The J segment lost 2 bases and the V segment lost 0 bases, leaving 5 bases of the junction unmatched. What was sequenced was peripheral blood. This receptor was taken from a man aged 60 to 75 who had recovered from COVID-19. This chain connects TRBV9 to TRBJ1-2; TRBD1 matches at 9 bases. The chain's CDR3 is CASSVAGTGSNYGYTF. The CDR3 nucleotides are TGTGCCAGCAGCGTAGCCGGGACAGGGAGCAACTATGGCTACACCTTC.